This entry concerns a single T cell receptor beta chain. Its specific antigen is unknown. Base qualities are not at hand, and no much larger clone is one base apart. The CDR3 runs 13 amino acids, cysteine and phenylalanine included. CDR3 DNA only is kept here, 39 bases in frame from base 1. CDR1 and CDR2 are read off the germline V gene as SGHTA and FQGTGA. The junction carries 8 bases between V and J, which are trimmed by 5 bases and 1 base respectively. The sample originates from a study of cytomegalovirus exposure and HLA in healthy donors (dated by TCRdb to the late 2010s). Looking at the study overall: An earlier analysis of some 600 of the donors reported 276 Gb of sequence data and roughly 120 million unique TCR beta sequences obtained from approximately 180 million T cells. Of the roughly 410 genotyped donors, more than 75% were placed in the genetic ancestry cluster associated with self-reported Caucasian donors. Both class I and class II loci were covered by HLA typing, at four-digit resolution. In a later analysis, previously published TCR beta repertoires from 500 to 750 donors were re-analyzed and high-resolution HLA genotyping was added so that TCR occurrence patterns could be studied. A separate validation cohort of about 110 different subjects was used in addition to the 666-subject first cohort. Several DR-DQ haplotypes were handled as single units for association and clustering, since linkage in the cohort was strong. Approximately 300 gigabases of sequencing data and 91 million or so unique TCR sequences made up an early release that covered some 640 HLA-typed donors. Among around 400 genotyped donors of the cohort, an average of approximately 220,000 unique TCR beta nucleotide sequences was sequenced per donor, of which approximately 18% were non-productive. The T cell repertoires of 666 subjects were profiled by immunosequencing and related to cytomegalovirus serostatus. All discovery cohort repertoires had been generated using a single sequencing platform. Typing coverage varied by locus: about 620-630 donors for A, B, C, DRB1 and DQB1; approximately 500 for DQA1; nearly 610 for DPA1; 400 to 480 for DPB1. To predict cytomegalovirus infection status, the study brought together high-throughput TCR immunosequencing, statistical association of individual TCRs with disease status, and machine learning. The later analysis used no new phenotypic data to find candidate immune exposures, relying instead on TCR beta sequences and their occurrence across donors. An earlier analysis of some 600 of the donors applied high-throughput TCR beta sequencing to assess whether each TCR beta V gene segment acted as functional or pseudogenic. Donor age, sex, ethnicity and CMV serostatus were compiled alongside the repertoire data. Genome-wide SNP genotypes for about three fifths of the 666 donors were used in a later genetic analysis, which treated that subset as a discovery cohort. The study aimed to test whether cataloging public T cell receptors could reveal signatures of past pathogen exposure.

In total, roughly 670 healthy bone marrow donors made up the cohort. All cohort members were sampled while nominally healthy, although unrecorded immune exposures were likely present. The donor was CMV seronegative and was included in the group of a few hundred seronegative cohort members. Each donor provided a peripheral blood sample, and peripheral blood mononuclear cells were used for TCR beta sequencing. The Qiagen DNeasy Blood Extraction Kit was used to extract genomic DNA from the blood cell samples. The paper's findings and limits, for the study overall: In vitro tests confirmed that three of the cytomegalovirus-associated TCR beta chains recognize cytomegalovirus antigens. Some IMGT-functional V segments, including TRBV6-2 and TRBV6-3, could not be distinguished by the 87-base-pair reads and were therefore excluded. Compared with equally common non-associated chains, HLA-associated TCR beta chains in a later analysis were more clonally expanded and had lower generation probabilities. While some public TCRs were present in many individuals, most TCR sequences turned up only very rarely across donors. Specific HLA alleles were associated with 15,000 to 20,000 TCR beta sequences at a false discovery rate of 0.05 in a later analysis. Roughly uniform sequencing depth across donors was assumed in presence/absence analyses, although this assumption may not hold. According to the authors, the approach could potentially be generalized to other disease states and immunological phenotypes. A further reported finding was that TCR beta sequences accurately predicted the HLA-A and HLA-B alleles for most subjects in the first cohort. A later analysis reported that several top co-occurrence clusters appeared linked to parvovirus B19, influenza, CMV and Epstein-Barr virus. The study listed 164 TCR beta chains as associated with cytomegalovirus. When HLA alleles, especially DR and DQ, strongly co-occurred, TCR associations were difficult to assign to individual alleles. Because HLA typing was missing for some donors at each locus, association tests included only the typed subset. This cohort had only TCR beta chains sequenced, and the lack of alpha or paired-chain data limited which features could be detected. Cytomegalovirus status was reported to be diagnosed by the classifier with high specificity and sensitivity in both the original and validation cohorts. According to a later analysis, most CMV-associated TCR beta chains appeared to be HLA-restricted, and the HLA associations seemed to be driven largely by CMV exposure. CMV serostatus was the only immune exposure information available for the cohort. In a later genetic analysis, a missense DCLRE1C variant was associated with V-gene and J-gene trimming of TCR beta chains, and the association was replicated in an independent cohort. The earlier analysis of approximately 590 of the donors excluded seventeen rarely observed V segments, including chromosome 9 orphons, because counts were too low. Linkage disequilibrium might explain the correlated functional status among segregating V segments, but an unknown experimental factor could not be excluded. According to a later genetic analysis, donors in an Asian-associated ancestry cluster had fewer N-insertions in productive TCRs than the roughly 670-donor mean. A later analysis found that TCR association rates varied across HLA loci, with DRB1 alleles showing the most associated TCRs and HLA-C alleles the fewest. A group of highly shared sequence variants was considered likely to be a technical artifact of the sequencing pipeline. In an earlier analysis of some 500 of the donors, most TCR beta V segments were observed in productive rearrangements about 87% or about 30% of the time, broadly matching IMGT annotations.

Receptors were amplified or captured by the immunoSEQ multiplex PCR assay. For the multiplex PCR, a mixture combining 60 forward primers for TCR Vbeta segments and 13 reverse primers for TCR Jbeta segments was used. The CDR3 region of rearranged TCR beta genes was amplified from genomic DNA with a multiplex PCR assay. The amplified TCR beta libraries were sequenced on the Illumina HiSeq System as 87-base-pair reads. In the authors' own workflow: Across the roughly 700 repertoires, a later analysis counted 80 million or so unique TCR beta chains, approximately 10 million of which were shared by at least two donors. A nearest-neighbor algorithm error-corrected the raw reads and collapsed the reads into unique sequences, merging closely related sequences to remove PCR and sequencing errors. CDR3 sequences were aligned to IMGT reference sequences to assign V, D and J gene segments. Each retained sequence needed at least a six-nucleotide match to both a V gene segment and a J gene segment. Rearrangements were classified as productive when the CDR3 lacked stop codons and remained in frame with V and J, and all other rearrangements were classified as non-productive. Following IMGT convention, CDR3 was defined as the stretch from the second conserved V-encoded cysteine up to the conserved J-encoded phenylalanine. In an earlier analysis of more than 550 of the donors, sequences lacking an unambiguous match to a single V gene segment were excluded. In an earlier analysis of approximately 560 of the donors, a V segment was called functional when productive rearrangements were above 56.7%, and segregating when the standard deviation between donors exceeded 5%. A statistical classification framework was developed to diagnose cytomegalovirus status using the catalog of TCR beta chain sequences. A later analysis assigned V and J genes by comparing TCR nucleotide sequences with IMGT/GENE-DB human TR gene sequences. In a later analysis, CDR3 sequences and most-parsimonious VDJ recombination scenarios were assigned using the TCRdist pipeline. In a later analysis, each TCR beta chain was defined by its CDR3 amino acid sequence together with its V-gene family, and reads without a unique V-gene family were excluded. As a way to deal with suspected cross-contamination and a sequencing artifact, a later analysis dropped 500 to 700 nucleotide sequences that were highly shared and had low generation probability. For each public chain, a later analysis derived a clonal expansion index from normalized ranks of inferred template counts within each repertoire. In a later analysis, generation probabilities were computed with a VDJ recombination model fitted to out-of-frame rearrangements, and the resulting probabilities were checked against IGoR. A later analysis scored TCR-TCR, TCR-HLA and TCR-CMV co-occurrence with hypergeometric tests, applying a repertoire-size bias correction to TCR pairs. False discovery rates were estimated in a later analysis by permuting HLA or CMV assignments 20 times. A later analysis grouped co-occurring TCRs with DBSCAN, adding TCRdist sequence similarity when clustering within HLA-allele-positive subsets. For co-occurrence clustering, repertoires with fewer than 30,000 or more than 120,000 public chains were excluded, along with roughly 5 repertoires with anomalous nucleotide sharing. This immuneACCESS table, as held by TCRdb, lists in-frame sequences with V and J called but not all clones. Of the missing ones, under half trace to an unresolved V gene in checked studies; the others have no known cause. V and J calls and clone size are those listed in that table; D and trimming were worked out from the DNA. In all, the sample holds 85,000 to 90,000 clones, and just under 90% of those were seen once. The ten most abundant clones make up around 2.5% of the sample.

The specimen was PBMCs. This receptor was taken from a man between 18 and 35 years old in good health and CMV-seronegative. The V and J genes are TRBV7-3 and TRBJ1-1, with the D gene too uncertain to name. The DNA sequence is TGTGCCAGCAGCCCAACTCGGAACACTGAAGCTTTCTTT. Its product reads: CASSPTRNTEAFF.